The rows below give T cell receptor beta chains drawn from one sample of a study of response to subunit inactivated influenza vaccine. From the RT-PCR reads, TCRdb called clonotypes with MiXCR, one entry per CDR3 protein. This table holds hundreds of thousands of distinct CDR3 sequences, 10% to 15% found once. Sequenced here: PBMCs from blood, sampled on the day of vaccination. The receptors here all came from a man in his fifties who received an inactivated influenza vaccine. The CDR3 runs from the conserved cysteine through the conserved F or W. The order of the fields is J gene, clone size, V gene, D gene, CDR3 protein, CDR3 DNA. D genes are given only for firm matches. Where a row states a size, it is once, few, many or the class of an expanded clone; other rows omit it.

>TRBJ2-1|-|TRBV20-1|TRBD2
CSASGGAVSEQFF
TGCAGTGCTAGCGGGGGGGCCGTTAGCGAGCAGTTCTTC
>TRBJ2-7|few|TRBV5-1|-
CASSQAGRSYEQYF
TGCGCCAGCAGCCAAGCTGGACGGAGCTACGAGCAGTACTTC
>TRBJ2-7|few|TRBV6-1|-
CASSTAPDSRNYEQYF
TGTGCCAGCAGTACGGCCCCAGACTCGAGAAACTACGAGCAGTACTTC
>TRBJ2-7|many|TRBV5-1|TRBD2
CASSRTSDQSYEQYF
TGCGCCAGTTCGCGCACTAGCGACCAATCCTACGAGCAGTACTTC
>TRBJ2-7|-|TRBV6-1|TRBD1
CASNQGALSYEQYF
TGTGCCAGCAACCAGGGGGCGTTGTCCTACGAGCAGTACTTC
>TRBJ2-3|many|TRBV29-1|TRBD1
CSVEDQGADTQYF
TGCAGCGTTGAAGATCAGGGGGCAGATACGCAGTATTTT
>TRBJ2-1|many|TRBV12-3/TRBV12-4|-
CASSLTRLYNEQFF
TGTGCCAGCAGTTTAACCAGGTTGTACAATGAGCAGTTCTTC
>TRBJ1-2|few|TRBV7-9|-
CASSLRGFDGYTF
TGTGCCAGCAGCTTAAGGGGTTTTGATGGCTACACCTTC
>TRBJ1-5|many|TRBV12-3/TRBV12-4|TRBD1
CASSSRQGQGRQPQHF
TGTGCCAGCAGTTCCCGCCAGGGACAGGGGCGCCAGCCCCAGCATTTT
>TRBJ1-1|few|TRBV20-1|-
CSAPFDGYTEAFF
TGCAGTGCTCCATTCGACGGATACACTGAAGCTTTCTTT
>TRBJ1-1|-|TRBV7-9|-
CASSPGVTEAFF
TGTGCCAGCAGCCCGGGGGTTACTGAAGCTTTCTTT
>TRBJ2-5|-|TRBV10-2|-
CASSEFGGQETQYF
TGCGCCAGCAGTGAGTTTGGTGGGCAAGAGACCCAGTACTTC
>TRBJ2-7|few|TRBV20-1|-
CSARNRLFYEQYF
TGCAGTGCTAGAAACAGGCTGTTCTACGAGCAGTACTTC
>TRBJ1-5|many|TRBV7-2|-
CASSSGLNSNQPQHF
TGTGCCAGCAGCTCTGGACTAAATAGCAATCAGCCCCAGCATTTT
>TRBJ2-1|few|TRBV7-9|-
CASSGPGLRNEQFF
TGTGCCAGCAGCGGACCGGGACTCCGAAATGAGCAGTTCTTC
>TRBJ2-3|-|TRBV28|TRBD2
CASRPRGGAEVTDAQYF
TGTGCCAGCAGACCGCGGGGGGGCGCCGAAGTCACAGATGCGCAGTATTTT
>TRBJ1-5|-|TRBV6-2/TRBV6-3|-
CASTPDSYQPQHF
TGTGCCAGCACACCGGACAGCTATCAGCCCCAGCATTTT
>TRBJ2-5|many|TRBV24-1|TRBD2
CATSDSTSLGVQYF
TGTGCCACCAGTGATTCGACTAGCCTTGGGGTCCAGTACTTC
>TRBJ2-3|few|TRBV20-1|TRBD2
CSALSGRRGDTQYF
TGCAGTGCTCTCAGCGGGAGGCGAGGGGATACGCAGTATTTT
>TRBJ2-1|once|TRBV5-1|TRBD2
CASSLFLAEGLNEQFF
TGCGCCAGCAGCCTTTTTCTAGCGGAGGGCCTCAATGAGCAGTTCTTC
>TRBJ2-7|-|TRBV3-1|TRBD1
CASSPLGQLLSYEQYF
TGTGCCAGCAGCCCATTGGGACAGCTCCTCTCCTACGAGCAGTACTTC
>TRBJ2-7|-|TRBV29-1|-
CSAEDLGAAERNEQYF
TGCAGCGCTGAAGATCTGGGGGCAGCTGAAAGGAACGAGCAGTACTTC
>TRBJ2-2|-|TRBV7-2|-
CASSPGLGTGELFF
TGTGCCAGCAGCCCCGGACTTGGCACCGGGGAGCTGTTTTTT
>TRBJ2-3|-|TRBV5-1|-
CASSLTGNAPDTQYF
TGCGCCAGCAGCTTGACGGGGAATGCACCAGATACGCAGTATTTT
>TRBJ2-5|-|TRBV20-1|TRBD2
CRTTRESGSQETQYF
TGCAGAACAACCAGGGAAAGCGGGAGCCAAGAGACCCAGTACTTC
>TRBJ1-1|many|TRBV7-9|-
CASSQRITEAFF
TGTGCCAGCAGCCAGAGGATCACTGAAGCTTTCTTT
>TRBJ2-2|few|TRBV10-3|-
CASQGNTGELFF
TGTGCCTCACAGGGAAACACCGGGGAGCTGTTTTTT
>TRBJ2-1|-|TRBV7-9|TRBD2
CASSLGGTLSYNEQFF
TGTGCCAGCAGCTTGGGAGGGACTCTCTCCTACAATGAGCAGTTCTTC
>TRBJ2-7|-|TRBV3-1|-
CACSPGVGTYEQYF
TGTGCCTGCAGCCCCGGGGTGGGAACCTACGAGCAGTACTTC
>TRBJ2-5|-|TRBV30|TRBD2
CAWSVTSGKETQYF
TGTGCCTGGAGTGTTACTAGCGGTAAAGAGACCCAGTACTTC
>TRBJ2-1|-|TRBV5-6|TRBD1
CASSAGTGVYEQFF
TGTGCCAGCAGCGCCGGGACAGGGGTGTATGAGCAGTTCTTC
>TRBJ2-5|few|TRBV7-9|TRBD2
CASSFGGGAQETQYF
TGTGCCAGCAGCTTCGGCGGGGGGGCTCAAGAGACCCAGTACTTC
>TRBJ1-4|-|TRBV7-2|-
CASRGGRSPSEKLFF
TGTGCCAGCAGAGGTGGGCGGAGCCCTAGTGAAAAACTGTTTTTT
>TRBJ1-6|few|TRBV5-1|-
CASSLAGPLHGSPLHF
TGCGCCAGCAGCTTGGCCGGACCTCTCCATGGGTCACCCCTCCACTTT
>TRBJ2-4|-|TRBV12-3/TRBV12-4|TRBD1
CASSTGGQGAKNIQYF
TGTGCCAGCAGTACCGGAGGACAGGGGGCCAAAAACATTCAGTACTTC
>TRBJ2-7|-|TRBV6-2/TRBV6-3|-
CASSRGFPYEQYF
TGTGCCAGCAGTAGGGGCTTCCCCTACGAGCAGTACTTC
>TRBJ2-1|-|TRBV3-1|-
CASSQAGGQYNEQFF
TGTGCCAGCAGCCAAGCCGGGGGACAATACAATGAGCAGTTCTTC
>TRBJ2-3|few|TRBV24-1|-
CATSDLTSVQYF
TGTGCCACCAGTGATTTGACTTCTGTGCAGTATTTT
>TRBJ2-7|few|TRBV14|-
CASSPQGGWGHRTYEQYF
TGTGCCAGCAGCCCACAAGGAGGTTGGGGACACCGTACCTACGAGCAGTACTTC
>TRBJ2-1|few|TRBV3-1|-
CASSQEQSRWGQFF
TGTGCCAGCAGCCAAGAACAGTCCAGATGGGGGCAGTTCTTC
>TRBJ2-5|-|TRBV7-2|-
CASSKTVKQETQYF
TGTGCCAGCAGCAAGACAGTTAAGCAAGAGACCCAGTACTTC
>TRBJ2-1|-|TRBV19|TRBD2
CASRWASGSRNEQFF
TGTGCCAGTAGGTGGGCTAGCGGGTCTAGGAATGAGCAGTTCTTC
>TRBJ2-7|once|TRBV5-1|TRBD1
CASSFTPGQGIYEQYF
TGCGCCAGCAGCTTCACACCGGGACAGGGGATCTACGAGCAGTACTTC
>TRBJ2-7|many|TRBV7-6|TRBD2
CASSQGGGNEQYF
TGTGCCAGCAGCCAAGGCGGGGGGAACGAGCAGTACTTC
>TRBJ1-1|many|TRBV5-1|-
CASSLTGRTEAFF
TGCGCCAGCAGCTTGACAGGGCGGACTGAAGCTTTCTTT
>TRBJ1-6|few|TRBV10-3|-
CAISSNNNSPLHF
TGTGCCATCAGTTCAAACAATAATTCACCCCTCCACTTT
>TRBJ2-3|-|TRBV7-9|-
CASSNFRDTDTQYF
TGTGCCAGCAGCAATTTCAGGGATACAGATACGCAGTATTTT
>TRBJ1-5|-|TRBV20-1|-
CSATGLLPKKPQHF
TGCAGTGCAACGGGCTTGTTACCGAAAAAGCCCCAGCATTTT
>TRBJ2-2|few|TRBV4-1|-
CASSQERLGYTGELFF
TGCGCCAGCAGCCAAGAGAGACTGGGATACACCGGGGAGCTGTTTTTT
>TRBJ2-5|-|TRBV14|-
CASSQVWETQYF
TGTGCCAGCAGCCAAGTATGGGAGACCCAGTACTTC
>TRBJ2-5|-|TRBV5-1|TRBD1
CATSLVGQGAFETQYF
TGCGCCACCAGCTTGGTAGGACAGGGGGCATTCGAGACCCAGTACTTC
>TRBJ2-7|-|TRBV29-1|TRBD1
CSVEVRTGGPIEQYF
TGCAGCGTTGAAGTCCGGACAGGGGGTCCTATAGAGCAGTACTTC